Shown below are 16 T cell receptor beta chains from a single sample sequenced in a study of T cells expressing NK-cell markers (dated by TCRdb to 2020 to 2022). The library relied on 5' RACE. TCRdb names Illumina HiSeq 2000 as the instrument used. With the reads reprocessed by TCRdb, a single entry stands for each CDR3 protein sequence and no DNA is reported. The sample has about 460,000 distinct CDR3 sequences on record. The ten largest clones capture approximately 1.5% of the sample. Material for sequencing was blood T cells: a sorted CD56 or NKG2C T cell subset, CD4+ or CD8+ T cells, or bulk PBMC T cells (not recorded which). Every receptor here comes from a woman aged 45-59 years in good health. Donor details come from another sample of the same person, matched by shared clones.

The V gene is TRBV6-5, the J gene TRBJ1-1; lacking DNA, the TRBD1 call made by TCRdb goes unchecked. Germline V CDR1 and CDR2: MNHEY, SVGAGI. The CDR3 runs 15 residues. CDR3 in amino acids: CASSQDRSRGTEAFF.

The chain couples TRBV6-5 to TRBJ1-4; the TCRdb call, TRBD1, lacks DNA for checking. CDR1 and CDR2 (germline): MNHEY, SVGAGI. CDR3 length: 14 residues. CDR3 loop: CASSLTGGGEKLFF.

The V and J genes are TRBV29-1 and TRBJ1-2; the D call from TCRdb, TRBD1, cannot be confirmed without DNA. Looked up from germline, CDR1 is SQVTM and CDR2 is ANQGSEA. There are 14 residues in the CDR3. CDR3 amino acids: CSVGGIQGRFGYTF. Supplemented by reference TRBV29-1 and TRBJ1-2, the full variable domain reads SAVISQKPSRDICQRGTSLTIQCQVDSQVTMMFWYRQQPGQSLTLIATANQGSEATYESGFVIDKFPISRPNLTFSTLTVSNMSPEDSSIYLCSVGGIQGRFGYTFGSGTRLTVV.

This chain joins TRBV28 and TRBJ2-2; checking the TCRdb D call of TRBD2 is not possible without DNA. The CDR3 totals 17 residues. Germline-derived CDR1 and CDR2 are MDHEN and SYDVKM. The CDR3 reads CASSPPFGRANTGELFF.

V and J are TRBV12-3 or TRBV12-4 and TRBJ2-7; TCRdb reports TRBD1, a call that lacks DNA to check it against. CDR3 size: 14 residues. The CDR3 here is CASSFETGETKQYF.

The V call is TRBV2, the J call TRBJ2-7. Germline-derived CDR1 and CDR2 are SNHLY and FYNNEI. This CDR3 region has 12 residues. CDR3 protein: CASSEIPDKQYF.

The V and J genes are TRBV12-3 or TRBV12-4 and TRBJ2-3; TCRdb names TRBD1, which stays unverified in the absence of DNA. This CDR3 contains 15 residues. CDR3 protein: CASSSIGGSTDTQYF.

The chain links TRBV7-2 to TRBJ2-3; TCRdb picks TRBD1, but there is no DNA to check that call. Per germline, CDR1 SGHTA and CDR2 FQGNSA. CDR3 length: 15 amino acids. CDR3 in amino acids: CASSLAPQFADTQYF.

This sequence joins TRBV29-1 and TRBJ2-7; TCRdb reports TRBD1, a call that lacks DNA to check it against. The CDR3 runs 13 residues. The V gene's germline CDR1 is SQVTM and CDR2 ANQGSEA. CDR3 in amino acids: CSALHRGAYEQYF.

The CDR3 reads CATSRDRGVGVIMANEKLFF. The chain carries TRBV15 and TRBJ1-4. The CDR3 spans 20 residues. Looked up from germline, CDR1 is LNHNV and CDR2 is YYDKDF (reference sequence). Full variable domain (outside the CDR3, taken from reference TRBV15 and TRBJ1-4): DAMVIQNPRYQVTQFGKPVTLSCSQTLNHNVMYWYQQKSSQAPKLLFHYYDKDFNNEADTPDNFQSRRPNTSFCFLDIRSPGLGDTAMYLCATSRDRGVGVIMANEKLFFGSGTQLSVL.

This chain connects TRBV20-1 to TRBJ2-3; the TCRdb D gene call, TRBD1, has no DNA to confirm it. The germline V gene encodes CDR1 DFQATT and CDR2 SNEGSKA (reference sequence). This CDR3 spans 16 amino acids. The CDR3: CSAKRPGQESTDTQYF.

The chain recombines TRBV7-8 with TRBJ1-1. Germline CDR1 reads SGHVS; CDR2 reads FQNEAQ. The CDR3 extends over 11 amino acids. The CDR3: CASSSNAVAFF.

V and J are TRBV27 and TRBJ1-3. This CDR3 has 15 residues. Germline V CDR1 and CDR2: MNHEY, SMNVEV (reference sequence). CDR3 sequence: CASSSLRHSGNTIYF.

The V gene is TRBV4-2, the J gene TRBJ2-2; TCRdb lists TRBD1, though no DNA is available to test this call. CDR3 length: 15 residues. CDR1 and CDR2 (germline): LGHNA, YNFKEQ. The CDR3: CASSRDPDREVELFF.

The J gene is TRBJ1-4, the V gene TRBV5-5; TCRdb reports TRBD1, a call that lacks DNA to check it against. The CDR3 consists of 20 residues. Germline V gene lookup returns CDR1 SGHKS and CDR2 YYEKEE (reference sequence). CDR3 residues: CASSLTLRAGGLSTNEKLFF.

The genes are TRBV6-1 and TRBJ1-3. CDR1 MNHNS and CDR2 SASEGT come from the germline V gene. This CDR3 has 14 residues. CDR3: CASSAEVVGNTIYF.